This T cell receptor beta chain was retrieved from a study of CD4 T cells in relation to SARS-CoV-2 and coronaviruses. Study information: TCR beta CDR3s were sequenced after roughly nine-day antigen culture of PBMCs. No peptide or an HIV-1 Nef peptide pool served as negative control.

Comments on this clone: Its antigen is not identified.

This table comes from immunoSEQ multiplex PCR, and its TCRdb copy is limited to in-frame clones, with some not included. There are some 30,000 clones in the sample; about three quarters occur only once, and 20% lies in the top ten. Before the COVID-19 pandemic, during about 2011-2019, CD4+ T cells were taken from unexposed donors. Isolation of CD4+ T cells took place after around eleven days in culture. Unexposed-donor CD4+ T cells were probed with SARS-CoV-2 S/N and four cold-coronavirus spikes, cells permitting. PBMCs were plated at roughly 2.1 million per well in IL-2-containing medium. The CDR3 runs 16 residues. V was trimmed by 1 base and J by 5 bases, leaving 17 bases between them. Germline V gene data show CDR1 as SGHTA and CDR2 as FQGTGA.

Material for sequencing was CD4+ T cells from PBMCs, cultured in vitro. The receptor was derived from a human donor in good health. The chain joins TRBV7-3 to TRBJ2-5; D is tentatively TRBD1 or TRBD2 (5 bases each). The CDR3 DNA is TGTGCCAGCAGCTTAAAGGTTGGGGGACCCTCGGAGACCCAGTACTTC. This codes for CASSLKVGGPSETQYF.